Below are 28 T cell receptor beta chains sequenced from a single sample in a study of blood T cell repertoires in COVID-19. Sequencing was performed with immunoSEQ multiplex PCR; in TCRdb, only in-frame clones are kept and a portion is missing. The table records about 180,000 clones, around three quarters of them present only once. The source material was peripheral blood. The receptors were sampled from a man aged 70-80 years with active or convalescent COVID-19.

The chain joins TRBV5-5 to TRBJ1-2; 9 bases map to TRBD1. V shed 4 bases, J shed 7 bases, and the junction held 14 bases outside the gene matches. Germline lookup yields CDR1 SGHKS and CDR2 YYEKEE (reference sequence). This CDR3 spans 16 amino acids. The chain's CDR3 is CASSPDRGTPPSGYTF. In nucleotides, the CDR3 is TGTGCCAGCAGCCCCGACAGGGGGACCCCTCCGTCTGGCTACACCTTC.

The rearrangement links TRBV4-3 to TRBJ2-5; TRBD2 aligns across 12 bases. The V gene end was trimmed by 6 bases and the J gene end by 2 bases; junction bases not matched to a gene: 7. The CDR3 covers 16 residues. Germline values: CDR1 LGHNA, CDR2 YSLEER. CDR3 nucleotide sequence: TGCGCCAGCAGTCCAGTAACTAGCGGGGGGCAAGAGACCCAGTACTTC. This gives the protein CASSPVTSGGQETQYF.

The chain has TRBV5-1 and TRBJ1-1; 7 nucleotides line up with TRBD1. The trim removed 4 bases at V and 8 bases at J, leaving 8 bases unmatched. The germline V gene encodes CDR1 SGHRS and CDR2 YFSETQ. The CDR3 has 13 amino acids. The CDR3: CASSVGTDGEAFF. The CDR3 nucleotides read TGCGCCAGCAGCGTCGGGACAGATGGGGAAGCTTTCTTT.

The chain carries TRBV18 and TRBJ1-1; 8 nucleotides line up with TRBD1. V shed 5 bases and J 0 bases; nucleotides not matched to a gene: 2. Germline CDR1 and CDR2: KGHSH and LQKENI. The CDR3 is made up of 14 amino acids. The CDR3 DNA reads TGTGCCAGCTCAGGACAGGGCATGAACACTGAAGCTTTCTTT. Protein: CASSGQGMNTEAFF.

The chain has TRBV27 and TRBJ2-3, with D maybe TRBD2 (5 bases). Germline values: CDR1 MNHEY, CDR2 SMNVEV (reference sequence). Trimming shortened V by 3 bases and J by 4 bases, and 11 bases separated the two germline ends. The CDR3 is made up of 14 amino acids. The CDR3 reads CASSFRDRADTQYF. For the CDR3, the DNA is TGTGCCAGCAGTTTTCGGGATCGCGCAGATACGCAGTATTTT.

This chain connects TRBV11-2 to TRBJ2-7; possible D gene TRBD1, 6 bases. The CDR3 runs 15 residues. V was clipped by 4 bases and J by 5 bases, with 18 bases between them. CDR1 SGHAT and CDR2 FQNNGV come from the germline V gene. This CDR3 is CASSYPNRVGNEQYF. The DNA for the CDR3 is TGTGCCAGCAGCTACCCGAACAGGGTTGGGAACGAGCAGTACTTC.

This chain uses TRBV6-5 with TRBJ1-2; 10 nucleotides agree with TRBD1. Germline loops: CDR1 MNHEY, CDR2 SVGAGI. Losses at the gene ends were 7 bases for V and 6 bases for J; bases not matched to a gene: 5. This CDR3 contains 13 residues. CDR3 in DNA: TGTGCCAGCAAGGGACAGGGGAAGGATGGCTACACCTTC. Translating gives CASKGQGKDGYTF.

The chain combines TRBV14 with TRBJ2-7, with 7 bases lining up with TRBD1. From germline, CDR1 is SGHDN and CDR2 FVKESK. The CDR3 runs to 17 residues. Germline trimming cut 0 bases from V and 4 bases from J; bases unmatched to any gene: 12. CDR3 amino acids: CASSQDSPGGWGYEQYF. CDR3 nucleotides: TGTGCCAGCAGCCAAGACTCGCCAGGGGGTTGGGGGTACGAGCAGTACTTC. Complete variable domain (other parts from reference TRBV14 and TRBJ2-7): EAGVTQFPSHSVIEKGQTVTLRCDPISGHDNLYWYRRVMGKEIKFLLHFVKESKQDESGMPNNRFLAERTGGTYSTLKVQPAELEDSGVYFCASSQDSPGGWGYEQYFGPGTRLTVT.

The chain is built from TRBV3-1 (or the pseudogene TRBV3-2) and TRBJ2-7; 13 bases map to TRBD2. Germline assignment: CDR1 LGHDT and CDR2 YNNKEL (reference sequence). V was clipped by 4 bases and J by 4 bases; unmatched bases: 7. The CDR3 sequence is 16 residues long. The DNA for the CDR3 is TGTGCCAGCAGCCCTACTGGGACTAGCGGGACATACGAGCAGTACTTC. It translates to CASSPTGTSGTYEQYF.

The rearrangement uses TRBV6-4 and TRBJ1-5; D might be TRBD1 (5 bases). Trimming pared 3 bases from V and 6 bases from J, leaving 12 bases between. The CDR3 has 14 amino acids. Germline loops: CDR1 MRHNA, CDR2 SNTAGT. The CDR3 DNA follows: TGTGCCAGCAGTGAGGAGGGGATGGGTCAGCCCCAGCATTTT. Its translation: CASSEEGMGQPQHF.

This clone has only a few counts. This chain joins TRBV18 and TRBJ2-1, with TRBD2 identical over 7 bases. Unmatched junction bases numbered 9, after V lost 8 bases and J lost 5 bases. The CDR3 is 14 residues long. Germline CDR1 reads KGHSH; CDR2 reads LQKENI. The CDR3: CASEREAVDNEQFF. The CDR3 DNA sequence: TGTGCCAGCGAACGGGAGGCGGTTGACAATGAGCAGTTCTTC.

The chain uses TRBV2 and TRBJ1-1; tentative D call: TRBD1 (5 bases). V was pared by 4 bases and J by 5 bases, with 11 bases between. From germline, CDR1 is SNHLY and CDR2 FYNNEI. This CDR3 has 13 residues. CDR3 bases: TGTGCCAGCAGTGGAGAAGGGGTGACTGAAGCTTTCTTT. Translated: CASSGEGVTEAFF.

This sequence joins TRBV30 and TRBJ1-2; D is possibly TRBD1 (5 bases). The CDR3 contains 12 residues. Looked up from germline, CDR1 is GTSNPN and CDR2 is SVGIG (reference sequence). In DNA form, the CDR3 reads TGTGCACGGAGGGGCCCCAATGGGGGCTACACCTTC. Translating gives CARRGPNGGYTF.

This chain links TRBV5-1 with TRBJ2-5, with TRBD2 matching over 8 bases. The germline V gene encodes CDR1 SGHRS and CDR2 YFSETQ. The V gene end was trimmed by 3 bases and the J gene end by 3 bases; junction bases not matched to a gene: 4. This CDR3 has 14 residues. The CDR3 sequence: CASSWRGAEETQYF. In nucleotides, the CDR3 is TGCGCCAGCAGCTGGCGGGGGGCCGAAGAGACCCAGTACTTC.

The chain is built from TRBV5-1 and TRBJ2-5, with 8 nucleotides matching TRBD1. V lost 4 bases and J lost 4; bases outside the gene matches: 6. CDR3 length: 14 amino acids. The germline gives CDR1 SGHRS, CDR2 YFSETQ. The CDR3 bases are TGCGCCAGCAGCCCCCCAGGGGGCGGAGAGACCCAGTACTTC. Amino acids: CASSPPGGGETQYF.

This clone appeared a few times. The rearrangement joins TRBV27 to TRBJ2-7; 7 bases align to TRBD1. The germline CDR1 and CDR2 sequences are MNHEY and SMNVEV (reference sequence). V shed 5 bases and J 0 bases; nucleotides not matched to a gene: 4. The CDR3 is made up of 14 amino acids. The CDR3 DNA reads TGTGCCAGCAGTCAACAGGGGACCTCCTACGAGCAGTACTTC. Amino acids: CASSQQGTSYEQYF.

This clone showed up just a few times. The V and J genes are TRBV19 and TRBJ2-1, with TRBD2 matching over 16 bases. The junction had 8 bases not matched to a gene; V was cut back by 5 bases and J by 4 bases. CDR1 is LNHDA and CDR2 is SQIVND in the germline V gene (reference sequence). The CDR3 covers 18 residues. The CDR3 spells CASSPLPGLAGGYNEQFF. As DNA, the CDR3 is TGTGCCAGTAGTCCCCTACCGGGACTAGCGGGAGGGTACAATGAGCAGTTCTTC.

The chain is built from TRBV30 and TRBJ1-3; D gene ambiguous. The CDR3 spans 13 residues. V was shortened by 7 bases and J by 0 bases, with 10 bases between the two germline ends. The germline V gene encodes CDR1 GTSNPN and CDR2 SVGIG (reference sequence). The CDR3 is CAYPHPSGNTIYF. CDR3 sequence (DNA): TGTGCCTACCCACACCCCTCTGGAAACACCATATATTTT.

This chain uses TRBV27 with TRBJ1-4; D gene ambiguous. Germline loops: CDR1 MNHEY, CDR2 SMNVEV (reference sequence). The germline V and J ends were trimmed by 4 bases and 7 bases, with 19 bases remaining between them. The CDR3 has 16 residues. CDR3 DNA: TGTGCCAGCAGTTCCTTCGGGTATCCATCGGCTGAAAAACTGTTTTTT. Encoded protein: CASSSFGYPSAEKLFF.

The chain recombines TRBV30 with TRBJ1-2; no definite D call. The V gene lost 3 bases and the J gene lost 3 bases, with 14 bases spanning the gap. The CDR3 sequence is 14 residues long. The germline gives CDR1 GTSNPN, CDR2 SVGIG (reference sequence). The CDR3 is CAWSRRVMDYGYTF. The CDR3 region has the DNA TGTGCCTGGAGCCGTCGAGTGATGGACTATGGCTACACCTTC. Full variable domain (outside the CDR3, taken from reference TRBV30 and TRBJ1-2): SQTIHQWPATLVQPVGSPLSLECTVEGTSNPNLYWYRQAAGRGLQLLFYSVGIGQISSEVPQNLSASRPQDRQFILSSKKLLLSDSGFYLCAWSRRVMDYGYTFGSGTRLTVV.

The chain uses TRBV6-1 and TRBJ1-1, with 9 bases identical to TRBD1. The V segment lost 2 bases and the J segment 10 bases; nucleotides outside the gene matches: 8. The CDR3 is 14 residues long. CDR1 MNHNS and CDR2 SASEGT come from the germline V gene. CDR3 nucleotide sequence: TGTGCCAGCAGTGAACACACAGGGGGCGGAGGAGCTTTCTTT. The encoded protein is CASSEHTGGGGAFF.

Turning to this clone: This sample also contains other DNA sequences that code for the same CDR3. The chain couples TRBV11-2 to TRBJ1-1, with D uncertain. The CDR3 loop spans 13 amino acids. Per germline, CDR1 SGHAT and CDR2 FQNNGV. V lost 1 base to trimming and J lost 1 base, with 4 bases between them. As DNA, the CDR3 is TGTGCCAGCAGCTTAGCGAGGAACACTGAAGCTTTCTTT. It is translated as CASSLARNTEAFF.

The genes are TRBV5-1 and TRBJ2-3, with no clear D. There are 15 residues in the CDR3. Germline assignment: CDR1 SGHRS and CDR2 YFSETQ. V lost 4 bases to trimming and J lost 5 bases, with 17 bases between them. The CDR3 region is CASSPAMGLIDTQYF. The CDR3 region has the DNA TGCGCCAGCAGCCCCGCCATGGGCCTTATAGATACGCAGTATTTT.

The V and J genes are TRBV5-4 and TRBJ2-3; 9 bases match TRBD2. Germline CDR1 SGHNT, CDR2 YYREEE (reference sequence). This CDR3 region has 19 residues. J lost 1 base, V lost 4 bases, and 16 bases had no gene match. DNA for the CDR3: TGTGCCAGCAGCCAACCTCCCTCATTAGCGGGGGCACGCACAGATACGCAGTATTTT. It codes for CASSQPPSLAGARTDTQYF. The full variable domain, rest sourced from reference TRBV5-4 and TRBJ2-3, is ETGVTQSPTHLIKTRGQQVTLRCSSQSGHNTVSWYQQALGQGPQFIFQYYREEENGRGNFPPRFSGLQFPNYSSELNVNALELDDSALYLCASSQPPSLAGARTDTQYFGPGTRLTVL.

The chain carries TRBV4-2 and TRBJ1-4; D is ambiguous. V lost 0 bases to trimming and J lost 5 bases, with 13 bases between them. Looked up from germline, CDR1 is LGHNA and CDR2 is YNFKEQ. This CDR3 contains 16 residues. CDR3 protein: CASSQEARRPNEKLFF. The CDR3 DNA sequence: TGTGCCAGCAGCCAAGAAGCTAGGCGGCCAAATGAAAAACTGTTTTTT.

The chain uses TRBV6-5 and TRBJ2-1, with TRBD2 matching 11 bases. This CDR3 contains 15 residues. V shed 4 bases, J shed 8 bases, and the junction held 7 bases outside the gene matches. Germline CDR1 is MNHEY and CDR2 is SVGAGI. The CDR3: CASSSIAGGFDEQFF. Here the CDR3 DNA reads TGTGCCAGCAGTTCCATAGCGGGAGGGTTCGATGAGCAGTTCTTC.

This sequence joins TRBV7-6 and TRBJ2-3, with a weak D call TRBD2 (6 bases). The germline V gene encodes CDR1 SGHVS and CDR2 FNYEAQ. The CDR3 totals 15 residues. V gave up 5 bases and J gave up 5 bases, with 17 bases separating them. As DNA, the CDR3 is TGTGCCAGCAGCCCAGAGTACTTGGAGGGAGATACGCAGTATTTT. This gives the protein CASSPEYLEGDTQYF.

The chain recombines TRBV5-1 with TRBJ1-1; 9 bases align to TRBD1. The germline V gene encodes CDR1 SGHRS and CDR2 YFSETQ. The CDR3 length is 14 residues. V lost 5 bases and J lost 6; bases outside the gene matches: 8. CDR3 DNA: TGCGCCAGCAGACAAGGGACAGGGAAGGCTGAAGCTTTCTTT. Residues: CASRQGTGKAEAFF.